Sequencing of this T cell receptor (beta chain) was carried out in a study of blood T cell repertoires in COVID-19. About the research overall: PBMCs, B-cell-depleted T cells, or T cells were the source of the cDNA or gDNA that made up the material.

Using immunoSEQ multiplex PCR, the repertoire was profiled, and TCRdb retains in-frame clones only, with some absent. The profile shows more than 250,000 clones, around 89% of them singletons. Those enrolled in Seattle joined during active infection and were followed longitudinally afterward. CDR1 KGHDR and CDR2 SFDVKD come from the germline V gene. V was clipped by 4 bases and J by 4 bases; unmatched bases: 5. There are 15 residues in the CDR3. The material sequenced was peripheral blood. This receptor was obtained from a woman aged 30 to 39 with COVID-19, enrolled during active disease. V usage is TRBV24-1 and J usage is TRBJ1-4; TRBD1 matches at 7 bases. The CDR3 spells CATSDRDRGNEKLFF. The CDR3 DNA sequence: TGTGCCACCAGTGACCGGGACAGAGGTAATGAAAAACTGTTTTTT.